This passage covers 26 T cell receptor beta chains from one sample sequenced in a study of CD8 T cells in Susac syndrome. Roughly 0.45 to 1 ug RNA was reverse transcribed with random hexamers. MiXCR, applied by TCRdb to the immunoSEQ multiplex PCR reads, yields one record per CDR3 protein. The table includes around 180,000 distinct CDR3 sequences, about 95% detected once. The sequenced sample consisted of CD8+ T cells from PBMCs. The receptors here all came from a human donor with multiple sclerosis.

This chain joins TRBV9 and TRBJ1-2; 9 bases are shared with TRBD1. Germline V lookup: CDR1 SGDLS, CDR2 YYNGEE. Trimming cost V 0 bases and J 8 bases; bases outside gene matches: 2. The CDR3 runs 13 residues. The CDR3 bases are TGTGCCAGCAGCGTAGGACAGGGGGGCGGCTACACCTTC. The encoded protein is CASSVGQGGGYTF.

V and J are TRBV29-1 and TRBJ2-1; 7 bases are a match to TRBD2. CDR3 length equals 14 residues. Germline trimming cut 4 bases from V and 0 bases from J; bases unmatched to any gene: 3. Looked up from germline, CDR1 is SQVTM and CDR2 is ANQGSEA. CDR3 in DNA: TGCAGCGTTGTTGGCGGGAGCTCCTACAATGAGCAGTTCTTC. This codes for CSVVGGSSYNEQFF.

The chain uses TRBV7-3 and TRBJ2-3; D is unresolved. The CDR3 length is 17 residues. V was shortened by 5 bases and J by 0 bases, with 18 bases between the two germline ends. Germline CDR1 SGHTA, CDR2 FQGTGA. The CDR3 sequence is CASSPNPLADSTDTQYF. As DNA, the CDR3 is TGTGCCAGCAGCCCGAACCCACTTGCCGATAGCACAGATACGCAGTATTTT. Full variable domain (missing parts from reference TRBV7-3 and TRBJ2-3): GAGVSQTPSNKVTEKGKYVELRCDPISGHTALYWYRQSLGQGPEFLIYFQGTGAADDSGLPNDRFFAVRPEGSVSTLKIQRTERGDSAVYLCASSPNPLADSTDTQYFGPGTRLTVL.

The chain recombines TRBV5-1 with TRBJ1-1; the D gene is possibly TRBD1 (6 bases). Trimming shortened V by 1 base and J by 1 base, and 11 bases separated the two germline ends. Germline V gives CDR1 SGHRS, CDR2 YFSETQ. The CDR3 runs 15 residues. The CDR3 is CASSLRAQGNTEAFF. CDR3 bases: TGCGCCAGCAGCTTGAGGGCACAGGGGAACACTGAAGCTTTCTTT. The full variable domain, in which reference TRBV5-1 and TRBJ1-1 provide the parts outside the CDR3, is KAGVTQTPRYLIKTRGQQVTLSCSPISGHRSVSWYQQTPGQGLQFLFEYFSETQRNKGNFPGRFSGRQFSNSRSEMNVSTLELGDSALYLCASSLRAQGNTEAFFGQGTRLTVV.

The chain uses TRBV28 and TRBJ1-2; 7 bases line up with TRBD1. CDR3 length: 15 residues. Germline lookup yields CDR1 MDHEN and CDR2 SYDVKM. Unmatched junction bases numbered 13, after V lost 7 bases and J lost 5 bases. CDR3 in amino acids: CASKPGQTLSYGYTF. The CDR3 DNA follows: TGTGCCAGCAAGCCGGGACAGACCCTTTCGTATGGCTACACCTTC.

The count of this clonotype is one. The J gene is TRBJ2-1, the V gene TRBV29-1; no clear D gene. V was shortened by 3 bases and J by 0 bases, with 15 bases between the two germline ends. Germline values: CDR1 SQVTM, CDR2 ANQGSEA. The length of the CDR3 is 16 residues. The CDR3 coding sequence is TGCAGCGTTGAGGGTCAGCCCAGGAGCTCCTACAATGAGCAGTTCTTC. It specifies CSVEGQPRSSYNEQFF.

The chain couples TRBV5-6 to TRBJ2-1; a possible D gene is TRBD2 (5 bases). The CDR3 has 14 amino acids. V lost 2 bases to trimming and J lost 6 bases, with 12 bases between them. Germline loops: CDR1 SGHDT, CDR2 YYEEEE. CDR3 region: CASSFGVTLNEQFF. Written as DNA, the CDR3 is TGTGCCAGCAGCTTCGGGGTTACCCTCAATGAGCAGTTCTTC.

The chain links TRBV9 to TRBJ2-7, with 14 positions matching TRBD2. The CDR3 covers 16 residues. Germline lookup yields CDR1 SGDLS and CDR2 YYNGEE. The trim removed 4 bases at V and 2 bases at J, leaving 5 bases unmatched. CDR3 coding DNA: TGTGCCAGCAGCAAAGGGACTAGCGGGAGTCCCTACGAGCAGTACTTC. Its protein is CASSKGTSGSPYEQYF.

The genes are TRBV2 and TRBJ2-3, with D maybe TRBD1 (7 bases). CDR1 SNHLY and CDR2 FYNNEI come from the germline V gene. CDR3 size: 14 residues. The V end lost 4 bases, the J end lost 1 base, and 9 bases lay between the germline ends. The CDR3 reads CASSGGTGTDTQYF. The CDR3 DNA reads TGTGCCAGCAGTGGCGGGACAGGCACAGATACGCAGTATTTT.

The chain has TRBV19 and TRBJ2-7, with D perhaps TRBD2 (5 bases). V dropped 3 bases and J dropped 5 bases, with 14 bases sitting between them. Looked up from germline, CDR1 is LNHDA and CDR2 is SQIVND (reference sequence). This CDR3 is 14 amino acids long. The CDR3 DNA follows: TGTGCCAGTAGTATTGAGAGGCGGGCCCACGAGCAGTACTTC. It is translated as CASSIERRAHEQYF.

This chain connects TRBV2 to TRBJ2-7, with 11 bases identical to TRBD2. The V gene's germline CDR1 is SNHLY and CDR2 FYNNEI. The CDR3 is 14 amino acids. V lost 8 bases, J lost 4 bases, and 7 bases stayed unmatched. CDR3 amino acids: CASLAGTSGYEQYF. For the CDR3, the DNA is TGTGCCAGCTTAGCCGGGACTAGCGGATACGAGCAGTACTTC.

The chain employs TRBV15 and TRBJ1-2; TRBD1 matches 7 bases. The length of the CDR3 is 16 residues. The J segment lost 0 bases and the V segment lost 0 bases, leaving 4 bases of the junction unmatched. The germline V gene has CDR1 LNHNV and CDR2 YYDKDF (reference sequence). The DNA of the CDR3 is TGTGCCACCAGCAGAGATTTGGGGACAGCTAACTATGGCTACACCTTC. It specifies CATSRDLGTANYGYTF. Full variable domain (outside the CDR3, taken from reference TRBV15 and TRBJ1-2): DAMVIQNPRYQVTQFGKPVTLSCSQTLNHNVMYWYQQKSSQAPKLLFHYYDKDFNNEADTPDNFQSRRPNTSFCFLDIRSPGLGDTAMYLCATSRDLGTANYGYTFGSGTRLTVV.

The V call is TRBV12-3 or TRBV12-4, the J call TRBJ2-7, with a weak D call TRBD2 (6 bases). The CDR3 has 13 residues. V lost 5 bases and J lost 6, with 14 bases in between. The DNA for the CDR3 is TGTGCCAGCAGTGCGGGACGGCTACGCGAGCAGTACTTC. Amino acid sequence: CASSAGRLREQYF.

The chain carries TRBV15 and TRBJ2-3, with a possible D match to TRBD2 (5 bases). Germline V CDR1 and CDR2: LNHNV, YYDKDF (reference sequence). V lost 6 bases to trimming and J lost 5 bases, with 6 bases between them. The CDR3 length is 11 residues. The CDR3 protein is CATRREDTQYF. The CDR3 nucleotides read TGTGCCACCAGGAGGGAAGATACGCAGTATTTT.

The chain joins TRBV30 to TRBJ2-3; 8 bases are shared with TRBD2. Per the germline V gene, CDR1 is GTSNPN and CDR2 is SVGIG (reference sequence). This CDR3 is built from 16 residues. The ends lost 0 bases at V and 4 bases at J; junction bases unmatched: 9. The chain's CDR3 is CAWSVLPGGLSDTQYF. The DNA of the CDR3 is TGTGCCTGGAGTGTTCTGCCGGGAGGGCTATCAGATACGCAGTATTTT.

The genes are TRBV7-9 and TRBJ2-7; D call uncertain. Looked up from germline, CDR1 is SEHNR and CDR2 is FQNEAQ (reference sequence). V was cut by 1 base and J by 1 base, with 8 bases left in between. The CDR3 totals 14 residues. CDR3 protein: CASSLGLRSYEQYF. The CDR3 coding sequence is TGTGCCAGCAGCTTAGGGCTCAGGTCCTACGAGCAGTACTTC.

V is TRBV5-4 and J is TRBJ2-1; 7 nucleotides align to TRBD2. The CDR3 consists of 12 residues. The J segment lost 9 bases and the V segment lost 3 bases, leaving 3 bases of the junction unmatched. Germline loops: CDR1 SGHNT, CDR2 YYREEE (reference sequence). CDR3 DNA sequence: TGTGCCAGCAGCTGGGGGGGAGGTGAGCAGTTCTTC. Translation gives CASSWGGGEQFF.

The chain links TRBV2 to TRBJ1-4, with 7 bases lining up with TRBD1. Germline trimming cut 5 bases from V and 8 bases from J; bases unmatched to any gene: 5. The CDR3 has 13 amino acids. From germline, CDR1 is SNHLY and CDR2 FYNNEI. CDR3 protein: CASSLPGQEKLFF. DNA of the CDR3: TGTGCCAGCAGTCTACCGGGACAGGAAAAACTGTTTTTT. Variable domain in full (rest from reference TRBV2 and TRBJ1-4): EPEVTQTPSHQVTQMGQEVILRCVPISNHLYFYWYRQILGQKVEFLVSFYNNEISEKSEIFDDQFSVERPDGSNFTLKIRSTKLEDSAMYFCASSLPGQEKLFFGSGTQLSVL.

V is TRBV30 and J is TRBJ1-1; the match to TRBD1 covers 8 bases. This CDR3 contains 14 residues. Germline-derived CDR1 and CDR2 are GTSNPN and SVGIG (reference sequence). Germline trimming cut 2 bases from V and 3 bases from J; bases unmatched to any gene: 5. The CDR3 is CAWSYLQGDTEAFF. CDR3 coding DNA: TGTGCCTGGAGTTATTTACAGGGGGACACTGAAGCTTTCTTT.

This chain links TRBV19 with TRBJ2-7; 8 bases agree with TRBD1. Germline V CDR1 and CDR2: LNHDA, SQIVND (reference sequence). This CDR3 region has 13 residues. The V and J ends lost 3 bases and 2 bases, in that order; junction bases with no gene match: 0. CDR3 in amino acids: CASSMTGAYEQYF. The CDR3 nucleotides read TGTGCCAGTAGTATGACAGGGGCCTACGAGCAGTACTTC.

This clonotype was detected only once. This CDR3 reads CASSEDRADTQYF. In DNA form, the CDR3 reads TGCGCCAGCAGCGAGGACAGGGCAGATACGCAGTATTTT. The chain is built from TRBV5-1 and TRBJ2-3; 8 bases map to TRBD1. J gave up 4 bases and V 4 bases, and 2 bases lay outside the gene matches. CDR3 length: 13 residues. From germline, CDR1 is SGHRS and CDR2 YFSETQ.

This clonotype was found once. The genes are TRBV5-6 and TRBJ2-2; weak D call: TRBD1 (5 bases). Germline CDR1 SGHDT, CDR2 YYEEEE. Trimming cost V 6 bases and J 5 bases, with 14 bases left between them. CDR3 length: 14 residues. CDR3 nucleotides: TGTGCCAGCACCCTCGATCCAGGGACCGGGGAGCTGTTTTTT. This codes for CASTLDPGTGELFF.

This clonotype has only one observation. The rearrangement links TRBV9 to TRBJ2-7, with 8 bases fitting TRBD2. Losses at the gene ends were 9 bases for V and 3 bases for J; bases not matched to a gene: 5. The CDR3 length is 12 residues. Germline V gene data show CDR1 as SGDLS and CDR2 as YYNGEE. CDR3 DNA: TGTGCCACAGCGGGGGAGATCTACGAGCAGTACTTC. It codes for CATAGEIYEQYF.

V gene TRBV27 combines with J gene TRBJ1-4; D not certain. This CDR3 has 11 amino acids. Trimming pared 10 bases from V and 8 bases from J, leaving 11 bases between. The germline CDR1 and CDR2 sequences are MNHEY and SMNVEV (reference sequence). The CDR3, as DNA: TGTGCCACACGGACGGGAGAAAAACTGTTTTTT. It yields the protein CATRTGEKLFF.

This clonotype was seen just once. The chain uses TRBV12-3 or TRBV12-4 and TRBJ2-5, with D possibly TRBD1 on 6 matching bases. V was shortened by 6 bases and J by 4 bases, with 15 bases between the two germline ends. This CDR3 is 14 amino acids long. The CDR3 sequence is CASSPRTGLETQYF. Here the CDR3 DNA reads TGTGCCAGCAGCCCCCGCACAGGGTTAGAGACCCAGTACTTC.

This chain links TRBV29-1 with TRBJ2-1; D ambiguous. There are 12 residues in the CDR3. Trimming took off 7 bases at V and 3 bases at J, with 10 bases between the two ends. Germline CDR1 and CDR2: SQVTM and ANQGSEA. For the CDR3, the DNA is TGCAGCGGAGGACGGCTCTACAATGAGCAGTTCTTC. Amino acids: CSGGRLYNEQFF.